The clone carrying this TCR beta chain has just a few counts. Trimming removed 4 bases at V and 0 bases at J, with 12 bases between. The CDR3 consists of 16 residues. Germline V CDR1 and CDR2: KGHDR, SFDVKD. This entry comes from a study of patients and donors after allogeneic stem cell transplantation. MiXCR was run by TCRdb on the RT-PCR reads, yielding one entry per CDR3 protein. The sample lists over 130,000 distinct CDR3 sequences, 30% to 45% occurring once. This receptor was identified in a human donor who was either an allogeneic HSCT recipient or a stem cell or donor lymphocyte infusion donor (not recorded which). It is not recorded whose cells these are; they may come from a transplant donor. The sequencing sample was made of blood, either unsorted or a sorted T cell fraction (not recorded which). The rearrangement links TRBV24-1 to TRBJ2-1, with D uncertain. The CDR3 coding sequence is TGTGCCACCAGTGACACGGGTCGAAGCTCCTACAATGAGCAGTTCTTC. The encoded protein is CATSDTGRSSYNEQFF.